Sequencing of this T cell receptor beta chain was carried out in a study of OX40 agonist ivuxolimab in advanced cancers. Turning to the study itself: Ivuxolimab, an antibody that agonizes OX40 (CD134), was administered to the patients. At doses from 0.01 to 10 mg/kg, patients were given intravenous ivuxolimab every 2 weeks. Study-wide results and limits: Blood T cells, both CD4+ and CD8+, expanded clonally by week 6 at 0.1 to 3.0 mg/kg.

Remarks on this clone: The antigen remains undetermined. One end of the junction is discordant with germline, which a read error may explain.

Sampling of blood occurred at baseline, cycle 4 day 1, and cycle 7 day 1. The V gene's germline CDR1 is MNHNS and CDR2 SASEGT. The CDR3 runs 13 residues. Only in-frame clones appear in the TCRdb table, and some are missing; sequencing was by immunoSEQ multiplex PCR. The sample has over 100,000 clones; about 93% are singletons. The sequencing used CD4+ or CD8+ T cells sorted from blood, collected in a trial of the OX40 agonist ivuxolimab. The receptor comes from an adult with an advanced solid tumor such as melanoma, head and neck, liver or kidney cancer. The chain joins TRBV6-1 to TRBJ2-1; D is uncertain. In DNA, the CDR3 is TGTGCCAGCATCCTTGGTTCCTCCAATGAGCAGTTCTTC. This translates into CASILGSSNEQFF.